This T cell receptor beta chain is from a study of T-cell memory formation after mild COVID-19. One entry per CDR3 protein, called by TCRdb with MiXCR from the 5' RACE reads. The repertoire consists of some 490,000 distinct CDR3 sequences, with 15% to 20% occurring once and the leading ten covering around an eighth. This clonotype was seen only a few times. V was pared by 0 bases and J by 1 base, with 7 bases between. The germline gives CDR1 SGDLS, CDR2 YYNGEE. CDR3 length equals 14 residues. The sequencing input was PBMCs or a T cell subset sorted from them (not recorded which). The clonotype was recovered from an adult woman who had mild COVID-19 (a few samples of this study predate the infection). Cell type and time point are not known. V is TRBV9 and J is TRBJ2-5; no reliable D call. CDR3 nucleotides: TGTGCCAGCAGCGTAGATCTGCTCCAAGAGACCCAGTACTTC. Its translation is CASSVDLLQETQYF.